Listed below are T cell receptor beta chains from one sample, sequenced in a study of molecular identifiers for immune sequencing clone quantification. TCRdb re-analysed the PCR reads in MiXCR, keeping a single row per CDR3 protein. This table has just over 40,000 distinct CDR3 sequences, approximately 17% appearing once. Sample: naive CD8+ T cells from blood, with Jurkat cell RNA spiked in. These receptors were taken from a human donor in good health. Some libraries in this study had Jurkat cell RNA spiked in. The CDR3 runs from the conserved cysteine through the conserved F or W. D genes are given only for firm matches. The size entry is marked missing in some rows and otherwise reads once, few, many or a size class.

TGCGCCAGCAGCCAAGGGACAGGCTTTGAGCAGCAGTTCTTC,CASSQGTGFEQQFF,many,TRBD1,TRBV4-1,TRBJ2-1
TGTGCCAGCAGTTACAGCCGGCCCGGCGGGGAGCTGTTTTTT,CASSYSRPGGELFF,many,-,TRBV6-5,TRBJ2-2
TGTGCCAGCTACCTGGGAGGGAGTCAGTACTTC,CASYLGGSQYF,many,TRBD2,TRBV6-5,TRBJ2-7
TGCGCCAGCAGCCAGGACAGAGGACCGGGCGGGGCCAACGTCCTGACTTTC,CASSQDRGPGGANVLTF,many,-,TRBV4-3,TRBJ2-6
TGTGCCAGCAGTTACCAGGGGAACACTGAAGCTTTCTTT,CASSYQGNTEAFF,many,-,TRBV6-2/TRBV6-3,TRBJ1-1
TGTGCCAGGGAGAGTACTTTTTCGACCGAGCAGTACTTC,CARESTFSTEQYF,-,-,TRBV28,TRBJ2-7
TGTGCCTCAATAGACATCTACTCCTACGAGCAGTACTTC,CASIDIYSYEQYF,many,-,TRBV6-1,TRBJ2-7
TGTGCCAGCAGTCCGGGGACTAGCGGGAGTATTGGGGAGCTGTTTTTT,CASSPGTSGSIGELFF,many,TRBD2,TRBV12-3/TRBV12-4,TRBJ2-2
-,CASSFGAGQFF,few,-,TRBV27,TRBJ2-1
TGTGCCAGCAGCCAAGACCTTTTCGGGAACACTGAAGCTTTCTTT,CASSQDLFGNTEAFF,many,-,TRBV3-1,TRBJ1-1
TGTGCCAGCAGCGCAGACTCTCGCCTTATCTCTGGAAACACCATATATTTT,CASSADSRLISGNTIYF,many,-,TRBV7-9,TRBJ1-3
TGTGCCAGCAGCCAATCTAGCGGGAGACAACACAATGAGCAGTTCTTC,CASSQSSGRQHNEQFF,-,TRBD2,TRBV14,TRBJ2-1
TGTGCCAGCAGTTACGCGTATACCGGTAATGAGCAGTTCTTC,CASSYAYTGNEQFF,-,-,TRBV6-2/TRBV6-3,TRBJ2-1
TGTGCCAGCAGTCCCCCTAGCTCTGGGACCAACGTCCTGACTTTC,CASSPPSSGTNVLTF,-,-,TRBV28,TRBJ2-6
TGTGCCAGCAGCTTCGGACAGGGGACACCCCTCCACTTT,CASSFGQGTPLHF,many,TRBD1,TRBV5-6,TRBJ1-6
TGTGCCAGCACCACAGGGGGCCAAGGTGAAAAACTGTTTTTT,CASTTGGQGEKLFF,many,TRBD1,TRBV7-9,TRBJ1-4
TGTGCCAGCAGTCCCTCGGGGGGGTTTGAAGCTTTCTTT,CASSPSGGFEAFF,many,-,TRBV27,TRBJ1-1
TGTGCCAGCAGCCAAGATCTGGCAGGTACGCAGTATTTT,CASSQDLAGTQYF,many,-,TRBV4-2,TRBJ2-3
TGTGCCAGCAGTTTAGGGCAGGGGGGATTCTCCTACGAGCAGTACTTC,CASSLGQGGFSYEQYF,-,-,TRBV28,TRBJ2-7
TGTGCCAGCAGCCACGGACTAGAGAACACCGGGGAGCTGTTTTTT,CASSHGLENTGELFF,many,TRBD2,TRBV7-9,TRBJ2-2
TGTGCCAGCAGCCAAGACAGGGTGAACACTGAAGCTTTCTTT,CASSQDRVNTEAFF,many,TRBD1,TRBV7-8,TRBJ1-1
TGTGCCAGCAACCCAACGGGACTCTTCTACGAGCAGTACTTC,CASNPTGLFYEQYF,many,-,TRBV6-6,TRBJ2-7
TGCGCCAGCAGTGACGTCCCGGGAGCTGGCGCTGAAGCTTTCTTT,CASSDVPGAGAEAFF,-,-,TRBV10-1,TRBJ1-1
TGTGCCAGCAGTATGGGACTAGCGGGAGGCAATGAGCAGTTCTTC,CASSMGLAGGNEQFF,many,TRBD2,TRBV28,TRBJ2-1
TGCAGTGCTACGGGACAGGCCGCCTACGAGCAGTACTTC,CSATGQAAYEQYF,many,TRBD1,TRBV20-1,TRBJ2-7
TGTGCCAGCAGCTGGCTAGCGGGAGGGGACTACGAGCAGTACTTC,CASSWLAGGDYEQYF,few,TRBD2,TRBV7-9,TRBJ2-7
TGCGCCAGCAGCTTGGTGGCGCGGGAGGGCGGGTATACGCAGTATTTT,CASSLVAREGGYTQYF,many,TRBD2,TRBV5-1,TRBJ2-3
TGTGCCAGCAGCTTAGGGTCACCGGTGATCTTC,CASSLGSPVIF,many,-,TRBV11-2,TRBJ2-5
TGTGCCAGCAGTTACCTCCGGGACAGGGGTAGATATGAGCAGTTCTTC,CASSYLRDRGRYEQFF,few,TRBD1,TRBV6-6,TRBJ2-1
TGTGCCAGCAGCTTGGGAGTGGGGAGCGAGCAGTACTTC,CASSLGVGSEQYF,many,-,TRBV5-6,TRBJ2-7
TGTGCCACCAGCAGAGTGTACGCCGCCGCGTCTGGGGCCAACGTCCTGACTTTC,CATSRVYAAASGANVLTF,many,-,TRBV15,TRBJ2-6
TGTGCCAGCAGCCAAGGGTTCGGCCTCTCCTACGAGCAGTACTTC,CASSQGFGLSYEQYF,few,-,TRBV3-1,TRBJ2-7
TGCAGCGTTGAACAGGGTTATGGCTACACCTTC,CSVEQGYGYTF,-,-,TRBV29-1,TRBJ1-2
TGTGCCAGCAGCTTGACAGGGGCTGAAGCTTTCTTT,CASSLTGAEAFF,-,TRBD1,TRBV5-4,TRBJ1-1
TGTGCCAGCAGCCGTCCCGGGACGAGGAAGCAGTTCTTC,CASSRPGTRKQFF,-,-,TRBV11-2,TRBJ2-1
TGTGCCAGCAGTCCCCCCCTCGGGAGAATGGATGAGCAGTTCTTC,CASSPPLGRMDEQFF,many,-,TRBV27,TRBJ2-1
TGTGCCAGCAGCATGGGGACTAGCGCCCGCTCCTACAATGAGCAGTTCTTC,CASSMGTSARSYNEQFF,many,TRBD2,TRBV9,TRBJ2-1
TGTGCCAGCAGTCTTCAACTAGCAGGGGGAACTGAAGCTTTCTTT,CASSLQLAGGTEAFF,-,TRBD1,TRBV28,TRBJ1-1
TGTGCCATCAGTGAGCCGGGACTAGCGGGAGATTTTGTAGAGACCCAGTACTTC,CAISEPGLAGDFVETQYF,many,TRBD2,TRBV10-3,TRBJ2-5
TGCGGCACACAGCGGGGCTACCCCTACAATGAGCAGTTCTTC,CGTQRGYPYNEQFF,-,TRBD2,TRBV29-1,TRBJ2-1
TGTGCCAGTAGGATAGCGGGAGCCTACGAGCAGTACTTC,CASRIAGAYEQYF,-,TRBD2,TRBV19,TRBJ2-7
TGTGCCACCAGCAGAGATCTGAGTACTAGCGGGTGGAGCTCCTACAATGAGCAGTTCTTC,CATSRDLSTSGWSSYNEQFF,-,TRBD2,TRBV15,TRBJ2-1
TGTGCCAGTAGTTCACTAGGGGAGCTGTTTTTT,CASSSLGELFF,-,-,TRBV19,TRBJ2-2
TGTGCCAGCAGTTTACAGTACAGGGATTCTACGAAGTACTTC,CASSLQYRDSTKYF,few,-,TRBV28,TRBJ2-7
TGTGCCAGCAGTTCAGCTAGCGGGACCGGGGAGCTGTTTTTT,CASSSASGTGELFF,many,TRBD2,TRBV27,TRBJ2-2
TGTGCCAGCAGCTTAGTGCCCGGGGAGCTGTTTTTT,CASSLVPGELFF,-,-,TRBV7-6,TRBJ2-2
TGTGCCAGCAGTTACGGGGCCTCCTACGAGCAGTACTTC,CASSYGASYEQYF,few,-,TRBV6-6,TRBJ2-7
TGCAGCGTTGAAGAGGGGACTCGAGATACGCAGTATTTT,CSVEEGTRDTQYF,many,-,TRBV29-1,TRBJ2-3
TGTGCCAGCAGCACGGGACTAGAAAGGTATGAGCAGTTCTTC,CASSTGLERYEQFF,few,TRBD2,TRBV5-6,TRBJ2-1
TGTGCCAGCAGTTTTAGTCAGGGGGAAGGACTTTACGAGCAGTACTTC,CASSFSQGEGLYEQYF,many,TRBD1,TRBV28,TRBJ2-7
TGTGCCAGCAGCTTAGCCCAGGGTAGCACAGATACGCAGTATTTT,CASSLAQGSTDTQYF,few,-,TRBV7-9,TRBJ2-3
TGTGCCACCCTTCCGGGACAGGGGGCGCGTGAGCAGTACTTC,CATLPGQGAREQYF,many,TRBD1,TRBV19,TRBJ2-7
TGTGCCAGCAGTTTCAGCGGCGGCGTCTCAGATACGCAGTATTTT,CASSFSGGVSDTQYF,many,-,TRBV7-8,TRBJ2-3
TGTGCCAGCGTCCTCGGGGGCGCAGGATACGAGCAGTACTTC,CASVLGGAGYEQYF,many,-,TRBV28,TRBJ2-7
TGTGCCAGCAGTTTTTGGGGGGCGGTCCTGACTAGCGGGAAAGAGACCCAGTACTTC,CASSFWGAVLTSGKETQYF,many,TRBD2,TRBV12-3/TRBV12-4,TRBJ2-5
TGTGCCAGCAGTTTCGGGACAGGGGTCACCGGGGAGCTGTTTTTT,CASSFGTGVTGELFF,many,TRBD1,TRBV28,TRBJ2-2
TGTGCCAGCAGTCAACTCCGGGACAGGGGGCTCTACGAGCAGTACTTC,CASSQLRDRGLYEQYF,many,TRBD1,TRBV6-2/TRBV6-3,TRBJ2-7
TGTGCCAGCACAGTCACAGGCTCCTACAATGAGCAGTTCTTC,CASTVTGSYNEQFF,many,-,TRBV6-2/TRBV6-3,TRBJ2-1